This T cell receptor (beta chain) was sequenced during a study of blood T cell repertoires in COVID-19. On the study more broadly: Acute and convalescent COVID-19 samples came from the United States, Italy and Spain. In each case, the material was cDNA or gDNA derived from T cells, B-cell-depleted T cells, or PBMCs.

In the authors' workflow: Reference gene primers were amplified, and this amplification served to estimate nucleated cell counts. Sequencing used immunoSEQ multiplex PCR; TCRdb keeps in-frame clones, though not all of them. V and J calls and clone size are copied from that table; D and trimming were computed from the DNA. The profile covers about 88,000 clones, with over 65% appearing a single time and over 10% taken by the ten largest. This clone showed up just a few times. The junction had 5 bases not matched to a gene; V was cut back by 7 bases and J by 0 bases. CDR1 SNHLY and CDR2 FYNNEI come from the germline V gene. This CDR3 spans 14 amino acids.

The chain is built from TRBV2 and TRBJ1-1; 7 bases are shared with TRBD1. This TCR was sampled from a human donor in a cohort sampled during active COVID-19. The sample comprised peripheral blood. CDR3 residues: CASKGAAMNTEAFF. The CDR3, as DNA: TGTGCCAGCAAGGGGGCGGCGATGAACACTGAAGCTTTCTTT.